The clone carrying this T cell receptor (beta chain) was counted a few times. The TCR library protocol was used to attach unique molecular identifiers. These identifiers were attached to individual cDNA molecules. One entry per CDR3 protein, called by TCRdb with MiXCR from the 5' RACE reads. The table records tens of thousands of distinct CDR3 sequences, approximately 10% of them present only once. This sample is drawn from a study of early T cells in non-severe SARS-CoV-2 infection. Whole-study context: It was bulk RNA from unsorted whole blood that was sequenced, and the chains were unpaired.

The specimen comprised whole blood, sampled at baseline. This receptor was identified in an adult who was a healthcare worker with PCR-confirmed SARS-CoV-2 infection or an uninfected control (not recorded which).

Here the CDR3 reads CASRPRVSGLAGDNEQFF. The CDR3 nucleotides read TGTGCCAGCAGGCCCAGGGTTTCCGGACTAGCGGGAGACAATGAGCAGTTCTTC. The V gene is TRBV6-5, the J gene TRBJ2-1; 13 nucleotides align to TRBD2. Per germline, CDR1 MNHEY and CDR2 SVGAGI. Unmatched junction bases numbered 13, after V lost 6 bases and J lost 5 bases. This CDR3 contains 18 residues.